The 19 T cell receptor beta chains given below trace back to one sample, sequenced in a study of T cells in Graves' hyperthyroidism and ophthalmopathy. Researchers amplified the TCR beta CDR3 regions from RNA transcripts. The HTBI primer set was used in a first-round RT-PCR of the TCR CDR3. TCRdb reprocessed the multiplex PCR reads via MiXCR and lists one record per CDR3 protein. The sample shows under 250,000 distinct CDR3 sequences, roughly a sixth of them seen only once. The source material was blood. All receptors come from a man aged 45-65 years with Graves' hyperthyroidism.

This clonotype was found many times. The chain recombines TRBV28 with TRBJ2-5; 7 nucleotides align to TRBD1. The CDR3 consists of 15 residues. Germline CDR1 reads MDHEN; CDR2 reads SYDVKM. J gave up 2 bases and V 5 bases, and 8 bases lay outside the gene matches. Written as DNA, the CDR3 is TGTGCCAGCAGTCCCCCCGGGACAGCACAAGAGACCCAGTACTTC. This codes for CASSPPGTAQETQYF.

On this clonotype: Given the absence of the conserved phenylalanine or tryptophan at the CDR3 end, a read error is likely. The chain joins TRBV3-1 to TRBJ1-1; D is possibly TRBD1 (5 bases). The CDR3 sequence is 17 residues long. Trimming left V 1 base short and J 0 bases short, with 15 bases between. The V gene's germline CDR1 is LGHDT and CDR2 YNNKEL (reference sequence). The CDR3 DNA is TGTGCCAGCAGCCAAGCAGGGACGGTTTTAATGAACACTGAAGCTTTCATT. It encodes CASSQAGTVLMNTEAFI.

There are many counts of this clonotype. The CDR3 region has the DNA TGTGCCAGCAGCTCCGACGGGACCTACACCGGGGAGCTGTTTTTT. Translation: CASSSDGTYTGELFF. This chain connects TRBV11-2 to TRBJ2-2; D may correspond to TRBD1 or TRBD2 (5 bases each). Germline lookup yields CDR1 SGHAT and CDR2 FQNNGV. This CDR3 contains 15 residues. V was clipped by 4 bases and J by 3 bases, with 12 bases between them.

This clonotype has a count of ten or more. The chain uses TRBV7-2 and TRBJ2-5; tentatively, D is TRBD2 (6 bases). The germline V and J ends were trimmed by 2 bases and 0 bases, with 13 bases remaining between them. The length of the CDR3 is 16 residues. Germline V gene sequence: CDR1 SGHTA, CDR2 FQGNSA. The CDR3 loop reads CASSLRSGPYQETQYF. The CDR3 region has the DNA TGTGCCAGCAGCTTAAGGAGCGGGCCATACCAAGAGACCCAGTACTTC.

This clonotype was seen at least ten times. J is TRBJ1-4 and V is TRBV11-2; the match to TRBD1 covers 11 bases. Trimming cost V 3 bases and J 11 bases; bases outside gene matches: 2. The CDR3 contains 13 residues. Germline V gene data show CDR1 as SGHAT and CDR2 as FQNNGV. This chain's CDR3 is CASSLDRGQKLFF. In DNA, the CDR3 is TGTGCCAGCAGCTTGGACAGGGGGCAGAAACTGTTTTTT.

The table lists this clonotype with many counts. As DNA, the CDR3 is TGTGCCAGCAGCTTAGTAGCGACCCAAGAGACCCAGTACTTC. It specifies CASSLVATQETQYF. This chain uses TRBV11-3 with TRBJ2-5; possibly TRBD2 for D (5 bases). Trimming took 1 base from V and 1 from J, leaving 7 bases between them. Germline loops: CDR1 SGHNT, CDR2 YENEEA. The CDR3 is 14 residues long.

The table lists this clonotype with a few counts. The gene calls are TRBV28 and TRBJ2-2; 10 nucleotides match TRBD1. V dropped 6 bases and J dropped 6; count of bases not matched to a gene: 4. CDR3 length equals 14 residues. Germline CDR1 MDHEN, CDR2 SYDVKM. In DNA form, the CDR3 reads TGTGCCAGCAGGCGGGACAGGGGTCCCGGGGAGCTGTTTTTT. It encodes CASRRDRGPGELFF.

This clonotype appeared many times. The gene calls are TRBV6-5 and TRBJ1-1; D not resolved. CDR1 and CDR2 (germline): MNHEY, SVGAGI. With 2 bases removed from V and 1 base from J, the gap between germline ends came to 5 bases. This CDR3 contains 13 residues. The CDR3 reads CASSYLPNTEAFF. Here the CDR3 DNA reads TGTGCCAGCAGTTACCTCCCGAACACTGAAGCTTTCTTT.

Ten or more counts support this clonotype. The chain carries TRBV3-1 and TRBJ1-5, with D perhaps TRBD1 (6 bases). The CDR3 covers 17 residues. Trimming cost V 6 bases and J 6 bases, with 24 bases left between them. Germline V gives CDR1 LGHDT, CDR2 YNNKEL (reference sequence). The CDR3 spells CASSQTLGRGVTQPQHF. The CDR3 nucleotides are TGTGCCAGCAGTCAGACCTTGGGCAGGGGCGTCACTCAGCCCCAGCATTTT.

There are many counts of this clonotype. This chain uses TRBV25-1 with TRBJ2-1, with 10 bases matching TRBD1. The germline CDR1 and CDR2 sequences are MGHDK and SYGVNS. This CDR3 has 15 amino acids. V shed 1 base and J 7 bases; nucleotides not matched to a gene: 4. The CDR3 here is CASSESGQGTNEQFF. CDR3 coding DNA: TGTGCCAGCAGTGAATCGGGACAGGGGACGAATGAGCAGTTCTTC.

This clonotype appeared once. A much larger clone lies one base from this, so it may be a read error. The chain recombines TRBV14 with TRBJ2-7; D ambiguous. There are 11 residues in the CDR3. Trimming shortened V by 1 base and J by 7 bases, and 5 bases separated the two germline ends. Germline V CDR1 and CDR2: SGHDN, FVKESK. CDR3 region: CASSQVSEQYV. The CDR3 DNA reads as TGTGCCAGCAGCCAAGTTTCGGAGCAGTACGTC.

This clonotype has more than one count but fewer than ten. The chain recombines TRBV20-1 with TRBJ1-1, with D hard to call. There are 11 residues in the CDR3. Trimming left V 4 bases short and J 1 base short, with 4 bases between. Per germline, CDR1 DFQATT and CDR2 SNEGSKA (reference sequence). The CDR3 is CSAKQNTEAFF. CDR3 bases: TGCAGTGCTAAGCAGAACACTGAAGCTTTCTTT.

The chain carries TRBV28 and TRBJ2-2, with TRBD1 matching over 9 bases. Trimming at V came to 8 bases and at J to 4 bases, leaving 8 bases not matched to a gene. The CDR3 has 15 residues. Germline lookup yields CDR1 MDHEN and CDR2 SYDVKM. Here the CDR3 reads CASLSQGAVTGELFF. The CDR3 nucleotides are TGTGCCAGCCTTTCACAGGGGGCGGTCACCGGGGAGCTGTTTTTT.

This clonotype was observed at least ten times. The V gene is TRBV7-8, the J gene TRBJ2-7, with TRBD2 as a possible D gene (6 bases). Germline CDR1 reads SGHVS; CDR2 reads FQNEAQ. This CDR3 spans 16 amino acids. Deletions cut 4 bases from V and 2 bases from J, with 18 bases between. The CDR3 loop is CASSSDRAGYPYEQYF. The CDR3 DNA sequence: TGTGCCAGCAGCTCAGATCGGGCGGGGTATCCCTACGAGCAGTACTTC.

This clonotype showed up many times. CDR3 residues: CAWSLGGLAGVEQYF. As DNA, the CDR3 is TGTGCCTGGAGTCTGGGCGGACTAGCGGGAGTTGAGCAGTACTTC. The V gene is TRBV30, the J gene TRBJ2-7, with 13 bases identical to TRBD2. V lost 2 bases and J lost 7; bases outside the gene matches: 8. This CDR3 is 15 amino acids long. Germline CDR1 GTSNPN, CDR2 SVGIG (reference sequence).

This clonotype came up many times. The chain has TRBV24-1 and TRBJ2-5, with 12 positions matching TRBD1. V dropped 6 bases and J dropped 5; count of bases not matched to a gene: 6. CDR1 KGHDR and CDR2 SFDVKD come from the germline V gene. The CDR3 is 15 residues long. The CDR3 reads CATSTGTGGLETQYF. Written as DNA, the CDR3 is TGTGCCACCAGTACCGGGACAGGGGGCTTGGAGACCCAGTACTTC.

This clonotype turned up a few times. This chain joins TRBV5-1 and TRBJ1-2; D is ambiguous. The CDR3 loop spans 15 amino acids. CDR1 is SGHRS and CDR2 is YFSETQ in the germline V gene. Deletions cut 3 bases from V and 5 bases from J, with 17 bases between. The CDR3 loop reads CASSSTMRPIYGYTF. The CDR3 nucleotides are TGCGCCAGCAGCTCCACGATGCGACCCATTTATGGCTACACCTTC.

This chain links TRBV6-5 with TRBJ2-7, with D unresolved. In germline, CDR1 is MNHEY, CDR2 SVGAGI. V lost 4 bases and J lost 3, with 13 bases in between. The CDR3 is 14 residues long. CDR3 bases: TGTGCCAGCAGTTTCTCCCACCCTAGCTACGAGCAGTACTTC. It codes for CASSFSHPSYEQYF.

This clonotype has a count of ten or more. The DNA of the CDR3 is TGTGCCAGCAGCCCCCGCGATAAAAAGGGGGAGCTGTTTTTT. This codes for CASSPRDKKGELFF. V and J are TRBV11-3 and TRBJ2-2, with D uncertain. V was pared by 5 bases and J by 8 bases, with 15 bases between. Germline loops: CDR1 SGHNT, CDR2 YENEEA. The CDR3 length is 14 residues.